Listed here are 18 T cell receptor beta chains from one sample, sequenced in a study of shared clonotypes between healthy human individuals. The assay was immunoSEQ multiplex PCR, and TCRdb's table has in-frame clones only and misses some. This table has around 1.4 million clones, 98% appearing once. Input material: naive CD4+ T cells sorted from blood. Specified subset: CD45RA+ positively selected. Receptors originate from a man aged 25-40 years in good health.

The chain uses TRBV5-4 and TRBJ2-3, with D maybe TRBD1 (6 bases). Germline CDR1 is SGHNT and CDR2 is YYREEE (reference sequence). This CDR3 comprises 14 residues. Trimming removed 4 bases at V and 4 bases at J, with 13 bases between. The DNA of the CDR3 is TGTGCCAGCAGCGTGCAGGGGAGCGCAGATACGCAGTATTTT. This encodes CASSVQGSADTQYF.

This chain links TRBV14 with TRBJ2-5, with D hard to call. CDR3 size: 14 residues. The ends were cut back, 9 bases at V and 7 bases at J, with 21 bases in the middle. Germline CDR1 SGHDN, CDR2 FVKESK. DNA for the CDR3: TGTGCCAGTCAAGCAGCCAGTCGACGTGGGACCCAGTACTTC. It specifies CASQAASRRGTQYF.

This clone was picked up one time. In DNA form, the CDR3 reads TGCGCCAGCAGCTTAGGGACTAGCGGGATGGAGCAGTTCTTC. It encodes CASSLGTSGMEQFF. This chain connects TRBV5-1 to TRBJ2-1; 13 bases fit TRBD2. V lost 2 bases, J lost 10 bases, and 3 bases stayed unmatched. Per the germline V gene, CDR1 is SGHRS and CDR2 is YFSETQ. The CDR3 is 14 residues long.

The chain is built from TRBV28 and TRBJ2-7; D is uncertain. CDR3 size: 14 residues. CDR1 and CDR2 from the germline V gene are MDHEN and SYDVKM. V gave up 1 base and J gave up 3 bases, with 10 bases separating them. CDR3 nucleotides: TGTGCCAGCAGTTTATCTAGTGGCGACTACGAGCAGTACTTC. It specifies CASSLSSGDYEQYF.

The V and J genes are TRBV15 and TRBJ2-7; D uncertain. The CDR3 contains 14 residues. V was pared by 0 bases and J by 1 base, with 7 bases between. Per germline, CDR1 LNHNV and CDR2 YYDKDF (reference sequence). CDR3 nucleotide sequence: TGTGCCACCAGCAGAGAAAAAGGATCCTACGAGCAGTACTTC. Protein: CATSREKGSYEQYF.

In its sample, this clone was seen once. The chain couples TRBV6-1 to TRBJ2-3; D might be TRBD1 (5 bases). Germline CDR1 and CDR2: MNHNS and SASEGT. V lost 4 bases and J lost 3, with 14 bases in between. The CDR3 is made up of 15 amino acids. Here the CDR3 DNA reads TGTGCCAGCAGTGTGCCGCAGGGTTTAACAGATACGCAGTATTTT. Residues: CASSVPQGLTDTQYF.

As DNA, the CDR3 is TGTGCCAGCAGAGGGGACAGGCTTGGCTACACCTTC. This codes for CASRGDRLGYTF. V gene TRBV2 combines with J gene TRBJ1-2, with 8 bases aligning to TRBD1. This CDR3 spans 12 amino acids. J lost 7 bases, V lost 6 bases, and 4 bases had no gene match. The germline V gene encodes CDR1 SNHLY and CDR2 FYNNEI.

The CDR3 reads CAISEFQGATDYGYTF. CDR3 nucleotides: TGTGCCATCAGTGAGTTCCAGGGGGCGACGGACTATGGCTACACCTTC. V gene TRBV10-3 combines with J gene TRBJ1-2; TRBD1 agrees at 8 bases. This CDR3 has 16 amino acids. The germline V gene encodes CDR1 ENHRY and CDR2 SYGVKD. Germline trimming cut 1 base from V and 3 bases from J; bases unmatched to any gene: 7.

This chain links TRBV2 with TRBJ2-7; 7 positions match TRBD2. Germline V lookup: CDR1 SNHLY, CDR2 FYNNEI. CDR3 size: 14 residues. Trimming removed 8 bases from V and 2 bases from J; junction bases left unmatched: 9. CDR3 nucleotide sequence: TGTGCCAGCTTAGGGCGGGAGCTCGCCTACGAGCAGTACTTC. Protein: CASLGRELAYEQYF.

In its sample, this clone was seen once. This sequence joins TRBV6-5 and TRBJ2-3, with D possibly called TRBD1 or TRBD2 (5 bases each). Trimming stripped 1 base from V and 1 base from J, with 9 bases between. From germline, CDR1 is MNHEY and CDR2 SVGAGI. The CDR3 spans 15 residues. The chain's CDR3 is CASSYFGTRTDTQYF. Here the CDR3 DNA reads TGTGCCAGCAGTTACTTCGGGACGCGCACAGATACGCAGTATTTT.

CDR3 nucleotide sequence: TGCGCCAGCAGCTTGTCCTTGACTGAAGCTTTCTTT. The encoded protein is CASSLSLTEAFF. The chain links TRBV5-1 to TRBJ1-1, with D uncertain. CDR1 and CDR2 from the germline V gene are SGHRS and YFSETQ. Trimming removed 1 base from V and 5 bases from J, with 6 bases in between. The CDR3 runs 12 residues.

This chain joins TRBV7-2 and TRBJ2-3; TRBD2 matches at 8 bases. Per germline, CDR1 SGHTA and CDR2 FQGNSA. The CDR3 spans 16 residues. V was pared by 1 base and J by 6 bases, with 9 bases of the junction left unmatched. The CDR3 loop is CASSLGREALRDTQYF. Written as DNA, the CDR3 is TGTGCCAGCAGCTTAGGGCGGGAGGCACTAAGGGATACGCAGTATTTT. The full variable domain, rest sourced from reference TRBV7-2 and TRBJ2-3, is GAGVSQSPSNKVTEKGKDVELRCDPISGHTALYWYRQSLGQGLEFLIYFQGNSAPDKSGLPSDRFSAERTGGSVSTLTIQRTQQEDSAVYLCASSLGREALRDTQYFGPGTRLTVL.

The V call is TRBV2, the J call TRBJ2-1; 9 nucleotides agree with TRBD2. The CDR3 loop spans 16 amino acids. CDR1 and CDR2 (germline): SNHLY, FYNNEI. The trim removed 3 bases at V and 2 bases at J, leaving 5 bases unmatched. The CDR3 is CASSDISGSTYNEQFF. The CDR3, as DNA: TGTGCCAGCAGTGATATTAGCGGGAGCACCTACAATGAGCAGTTCTTC.

CDR3 sequence reads: CASSVQGSNEQFF. CDR3 bases: TGTGCCAGCAGCGTGCAGGGCTCAAATGAGCAGTTCTTC. The chain employs TRBV9 and TRBJ2-1; possibly TRBD1 for D (5 bases). The CDR3 contains 13 residues. Germline CDR1 reads SGDLS; CDR2 reads YYNGEE. The V gene lost 2 bases and the J gene lost 7 bases, with 10 bases spanning the gap.

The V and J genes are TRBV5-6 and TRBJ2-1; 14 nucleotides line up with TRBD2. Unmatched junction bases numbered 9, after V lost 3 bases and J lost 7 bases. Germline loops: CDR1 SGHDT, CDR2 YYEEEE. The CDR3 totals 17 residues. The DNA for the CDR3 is TGTGCCAGCAGCTGGCCGGGACTAGCGGGAGCGGCGAATGAGCAGTTCTTC. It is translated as CASSWPGLAGAANEQFF. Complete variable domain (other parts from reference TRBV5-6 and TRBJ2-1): DAGVTQSPTHLIKTRGQQVTLRCSPKSGHDTVSWYQQALGQGPQFIFQYYEEEERQRGNFPDRFSGHQFPNYSSELNVNALLLGDSALYLCASSWPGLAGAANEQFFGPGTRLTVL.

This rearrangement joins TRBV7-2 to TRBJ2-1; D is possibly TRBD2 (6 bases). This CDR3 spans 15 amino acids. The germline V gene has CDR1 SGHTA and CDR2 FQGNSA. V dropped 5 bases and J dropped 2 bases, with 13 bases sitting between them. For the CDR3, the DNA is TGTGCCAGCAGCCGCATAGCGGTAGCCTACAATGAGCAGTTCTTC. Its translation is CASSRIAVAYNEQFF.

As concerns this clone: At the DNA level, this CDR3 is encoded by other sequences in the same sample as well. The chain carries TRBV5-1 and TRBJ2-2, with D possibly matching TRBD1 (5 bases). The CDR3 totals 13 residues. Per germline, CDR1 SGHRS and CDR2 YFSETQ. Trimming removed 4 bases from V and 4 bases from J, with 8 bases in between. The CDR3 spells CASSTGPTGELFF. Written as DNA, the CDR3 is TGCGCCAGCAGCACAGGACCCACCGGGGAGCTGTTTTTT.

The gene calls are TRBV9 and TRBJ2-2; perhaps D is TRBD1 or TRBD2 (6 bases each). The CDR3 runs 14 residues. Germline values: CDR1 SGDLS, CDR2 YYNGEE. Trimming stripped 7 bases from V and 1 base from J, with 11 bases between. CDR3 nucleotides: TGTGCCAGCCGGGGGCTCAAGAACACCGGGGAGCTGTTTTTT. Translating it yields CASRGLKNTGELFF.